The rows below give T cell receptor beta chains drawn from one sample of a study of blood T cell repertoires in COVID-19. The table came from immunoSEQ multiplex PCR; TCRdb's copy has only in-frame clones and leaves some out. The sample shows some 80,000 clones, about 88% of them seen only once. Input material: peripheral blood. Receptors were obtained from a man aged 55-75 years with COVID-19, enrolled during active disease. Each CDR3 is given with its conserved first and last residue. Fields, in order: clone size, V gene, D gene, J gene, CDR3 DNA, CDR3 protein. D genes are given only for firm matches. The listing skips clone size in some rows; elsewhere it reads once, few, many or a size class.

size: NA; V: TRBV28; D: NA; J: TRBJ2-2; DNA: TGTGCCAGCAGGACGGGGTACGGGGAGCTGTTTTTT; CDR3: CASRTGYGELFF
size: NA; V: TRBV10-1; D: TRBD1; J: TRBJ1-1; DNA: TGCGCCAGCAGTACAGGGGGCGGCACTGAAGCTTTCTTT; CDR3: CASSTGGGTEAFF
size: NA; V: TRBV7-3; D: TRBD1; J: TRBJ1-1; DNA: TGTGCCAGCAGCTCAACAGGGGTTAGGGCCACTGAAGCTTTCTTT; CDR3: CASSSTGVRATEAFF
size: once; V: TRBV19; D: NA; J: TRBJ1-2; DNA: TGTGCCAGTAGTATGTCGGGGACAACCTATGGCTACACCTTC; CDR3: CASSMSGTTYGYTF
size: once; V: TRBV6-5; D: NA; J: TRBJ1-2; DNA: TGTGCCAGCAGTTCAGGGGCCGGTACTAATAACTATGGCTACACCTTC; CDR3: CASSSGAGTNNYGYTF
size: NA; V: TRBV24-1; D: NA; J: TRBJ1-1; DNA: TGTGCCACCAGTTCCAGGTTGGACACTGAAGCTTTCTTT; CDR3: CATSSRLDTEAFF
size: NA; V: TRBV19; D: NA; J: TRBJ1-4; DNA: TGTGCCAGTAGTATACAGAATGAAAAACTGTTTTTT; CDR3: CASSIQNEKLFF
size: NA; V: TRBV2; D: TRBD1; J: TRBJ1-4; DNA: TGTGCCATCAAAGGGACAGGGCCCGAAAAACTGTTTTTT; CDR3: CAIKGTGPEKLFF
size: NA; V: TRBV3-1/TRBV3-2; D: NA; J: TRBJ1-6; DNA: TGTGCCAGCAGCCAAGTGACAGAAAATTCACCCCTCCACTTT; CDR3: CASSQVTENSPLHF
size: NA; V: TRBV19; D: NA; J: TRBJ2-7; DNA: TGTGCCAGTAGTATCACGGACAACTCCTACGAGCAGTACTTC; CDR3: CASSITDNSYEQYF
size: NA; V: TRBV6-5; D: NA; J: TRBJ1-3; DNA: TGTGCCAGCAGTTACTCGCAGGGGACTGGAAACACCATATATTTT; CDR3: CASSYSQGTGNTIYF
size: NA; V: TRBV6-5; D: NA; J: TRBJ2-7; DNA: TGTGCCAGCACCCCAGGACAATCCTACGAGCAGTACTTC; CDR3: CASTPGQSYEQYF
size: NA; V: TRBV6-5; D: TRBD1; J: TRBJ2-7; DNA: TGTGCCAGCAGGGGACAGGGCCGAAACGAGCAGTACTTC; CDR3: CASRGQGRNEQYF
size: NA; V: TRBV2; D: TRBD1; J: TRBJ2-2; DNA: TGTGCCAGCACCGCCGGGGGTGGGCAGGGGGCGCGAACCGGGGAGCTGTTTTTT; CDR3: CASTAGGGQGARTGELFF
size: NA; V: TRBV24-1; D: NA; J: TRBJ2-5; DNA: TGTGCCACCAGTGAAGCGGGTCGAACTGGGGGAGAGACCCAGTACTTC; CDR3: CATSEAGRTGGETQYF
size: NA; V: TRBV30; D: TRBD1; J: TRBJ2-7; DNA: TGTGCCTGGAGCGAAAAGGGACAGGCAGCCTACGAGCAGTACTTC; CDR3: CAWSEKGQAAYEQYF
size: NA; V: TRBV6-5; D: NA; J: TRBJ2-7; DNA: TGTGCCAGCAGTTACTCCGGGAATTTAGGCGAGCAGTACTTC; CDR3: CASSYSGNLGEQYF
size: NA; V: TRBV19; D: TRBD2; J: TRBJ2-5; DNA: TGTGCCAGTAGTCTGGGGACTAGCCCGGAGACCCAGTACTTC; CDR3: CASSLGTSPETQYF
size: NA; V: TRBV7-2; D: TRBD2; J: TRBJ2-3; DNA: TGTGCCAGCAGCTGGAGGGCCTCTAGCGGGGGGGCCGGGGATACGCAGTATTTT; CDR3: CASSWRASSGGAGDTQYF
size: few; V: TRBV4-1; D: NA; J: TRBJ1-5; DNA: TGCGCCAGCAGCCAAACGGGACTGAGAGGGCCTCAGCCCCAGCATTTT; CDR3: CASSQTGLRGPQPQHF
size: NA; V: TRBV2; D: TRBD1; J: TRBJ1-1; DNA: TGTGCCAGCTCCAAGGGGGCCTTTACTGAAGCTTTCTTT; CDR3: CASSKGAFTEAFF
size: NA; V: TRBV24-1; D: TRBD1; J: TRBJ1-2; DNA: TGTGCCACCGCATCCGGGACAGAAGATGGCTACACCTTC; CDR3: CATASGTEDGYTF
size: NA; V: TRBV7-9; D: NA; J: TRBJ1-3; DNA: TGTGCCAGCAGCCCTTGGGTTACAGGGAAAGGAAACACCATATATTTT; CDR3: CASSPWVTGKGNTIYF
size: NA; V: TRBV7-2; D: TRBD1; J: TRBJ1-5; DNA: TGTGCCAGCAGCAACCGACAGGGAGGTCAGCCCCAGCATTTT; CDR3: CASSNRQGGQPQHF
size: NA; V: TRBV7-6; D: TRBD2; J: TRBJ2-7; DNA: TGTGCCAGCAGCTTAGTCGGGGGGGCAGCGACCGAGCAGTACTTC; CDR3: CASSLVGGAATEQYF
size: NA; V: TRBV2; D: TRBD1; J: TRBJ2-5; DNA: TGTGCCAGCAGAATTCCCGGGACAGGGGGCAGCGAGACCCAGTACTTC; CDR3: CASRIPGTGGSETQYF
size: NA; V: TRBV25-1; D: NA; J: TRBJ1-2; DNA: TGTGCCAGCAGTGACTGGGGGCATCATGGCTACACCTTC; CDR3: CASSDWGHHGYTF
size: NA; V: TRBV6-5; D: TRBD1; J: TRBJ2-1; DNA: TGTGCCGCGAACAGGGGTGGCTACAATGAGCAGTTCTTC; CDR3: CAANRGGYNEQFF
size: NA; V: TRBV9; D: TRBD1; J: TRBJ2-3; DNA: TGTGCCAGCAGCCCCCGGACAGGCAGGGGCACAGATACGCAGTATTTT; CDR3: CASSPRTGRGTDTQYF
size: once; V: TRBV2; D: TRBD1; J: TRBJ2-7; DNA: TGTGCCAGCACCCCACGGGTACAGGGGGCCGAGCAGTACTTC; CDR3: CASTPRVQGAEQYF
size: NA; V: TRBV20-1; D: NA; J: TRBJ1-2; DNA: TGCAGTGCTAGTGCACAGGGATTTTATGGCTACACCTTC; CDR3: CSASAQGFYGYTF
size: NA; V: TRBV5-1; D: NA; J: TRBJ2-5; DNA: TGCGCCAGCAGCTTGTTGTCCGGGGTTCAAGAGACCCAGTACTTC; CDR3: CASSLLSGVQETQYF
size: NA; V: TRBV5-1; D: TRBD2; J: TRBJ2-3; DNA: TGCGCCAGCATAGCGGGAGGGCTCACAGATACGCAGTATTTT; CDR3: CASIAGGLTDTQYF
size: NA; V: TRBV7-2; D: NA; J: TRBJ1-5; DNA: TGTGCCAGCAGCTCGGGATTTTGGAGCAATCAGCCCCAGCATTTT; CDR3: CASSSGFWSNQPQHF
size: NA; V: TRBV27; D: TRBD1; J: TRBJ2-2; DNA: TGTGCCAGCAGTTCCGACAGGGGCGGCACCGGGGAGCTGTTTTTT; CDR3: CASSSDRGGTGELFF
size: NA; V: TRBV10-3; D: TRBD1; J: TRBJ1-3; DNA: TGTGCCATCAGCCCCGGGACAGGGTGGGACACCATATATTTT; CDR3: CAISPGTGWDTIYF
size: NA; V: TRBV6-1; D: TRBD1; J: TRBJ1-5; DNA: TGTGCCAGCAGTGAGGCAGGGGGAGATCAGCCCCAGCATTTT; CDR3: CASSEAGGDQPQHF
size: NA; V: TRBV18; D: TRBD2; J: TRBJ2-3; DNA: TGTGCCAGCCGAAAGGGACTAGCGGGAGAGATTAGCACAGATACGCAGTATTTT; CDR3: CASRKGLAGEISTDTQYF
size: NA; V: TRBV2; D: TRBD2; J: TRBJ2-2; DNA: TGTGCCAGCGATTCGGGGGCGGGAGGGCCTCTCACCGGGGAGCTGTTTTTT; CDR3: CASDSGAGGPLTGELFF
size: NA; V: TRBV5-5; D: TRBD2; J: TRBJ2-1; DNA: TGTGCCAGCAGCCTGGGACTAGCGGGAGGGCCCCATGAGCAGTTCTTC; CDR3: CASSLGLAGGPHEQFF
size: once; V: TRBV19; D: NA; J: TRBJ1-2; DNA: TGTGCCAGTATAAATCTCGGGACTCCCCGGGATGGCTACACCTTC; CDR3: CASINLGTPRDGYTF
size: NA; V: TRBV23-1; D: TRBD2; J: TRBJ2-2; DNA: TGCGCCCACAGCGGGGAATGGGAGCTGTTTTTT; CDR3: CAHSGEWELFF
size: once; V: TRBV6-1; D: NA; J: TRBJ1-5; DNA: TGTGCCAGCAGTGAATCCACAGACAAAAGGTGGGCCCAGCATTTT; CDR3: CASSESTDKRWAQHF
size: NA; V: TRBV6-5; D: TRBD1; J: TRBJ2-7; DNA: TGTGCCAGCATCTCGGTCGGGACAGGGGGCTACGAGCAGTACTTC; CDR3: CASISVGTGGYEQYF
size: NA; V: TRBV6-1; D: NA; J: TRBJ1-2; DNA: TGTGCCAGCAGTGCAGGGCTTGGCTACACCTTC; CDR3: CASSAGLGYTF
size: few; V: TRBV23-1; D: TRBD1; J: TRBJ2-5; DNA: TGCGCCAGCAGTCACCGCAGGGGGCCGGGGGAGACCCAGTACTTC; CDR3: CASSHRRGPGETQYF
size: NA; V: TRBV3-1/TRBV3-2; D: TRBD2; J: TRBJ2-7; DNA: TGTGCCAGCAGCCAAAGTAGCGGGGGGGCGAACGAGCAGTACTTC; CDR3: CASSQSSGGANEQYF
size: few; V: TRBV6-1; D: NA; J: TRBJ2-3; DNA: TGTGCCAGCAGTGAGGGGGCGGGCACAGATACGCAGTATTTT; CDR3: CASSEGAGTDTQYF
size: NA; V: TRBV5-1; D: TRBD1; J: TRBJ1-1; DNA: TGCGCCAGCAGCTTCGGGACCGGGACAGGGGTCACTGAAGCTTTCTTT; CDR3: CASSFGTGTGVTEAFF